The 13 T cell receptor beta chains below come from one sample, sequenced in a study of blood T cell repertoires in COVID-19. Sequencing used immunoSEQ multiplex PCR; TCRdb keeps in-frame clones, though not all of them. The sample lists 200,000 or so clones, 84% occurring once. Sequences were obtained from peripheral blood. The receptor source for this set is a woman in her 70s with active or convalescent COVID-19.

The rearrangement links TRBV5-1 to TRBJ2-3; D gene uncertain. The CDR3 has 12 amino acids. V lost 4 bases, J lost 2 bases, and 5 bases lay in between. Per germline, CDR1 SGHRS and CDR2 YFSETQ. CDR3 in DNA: TGCGCCAGCAGCACTCCCACAGATACGCAGTATTTT. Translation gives CASSTPTDTQYF.

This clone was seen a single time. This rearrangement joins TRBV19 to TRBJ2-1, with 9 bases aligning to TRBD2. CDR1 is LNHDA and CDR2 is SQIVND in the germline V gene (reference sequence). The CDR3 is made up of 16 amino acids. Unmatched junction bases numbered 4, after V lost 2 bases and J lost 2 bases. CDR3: CASSIWRGGTYNEQFF. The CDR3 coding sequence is TGTGCCAGTAGTATATGGCGGGGGGGCACCTACAATGAGCAGTTCTTC.

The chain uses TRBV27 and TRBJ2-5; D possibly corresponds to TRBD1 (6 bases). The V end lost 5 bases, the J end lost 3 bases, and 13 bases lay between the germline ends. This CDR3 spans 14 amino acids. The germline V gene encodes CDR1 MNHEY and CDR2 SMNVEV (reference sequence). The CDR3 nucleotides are TGTGCCAGCAGTGACCGGGACATGAAAGAGACCCAGTACTTC. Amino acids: CASSDRDMKETQYF.

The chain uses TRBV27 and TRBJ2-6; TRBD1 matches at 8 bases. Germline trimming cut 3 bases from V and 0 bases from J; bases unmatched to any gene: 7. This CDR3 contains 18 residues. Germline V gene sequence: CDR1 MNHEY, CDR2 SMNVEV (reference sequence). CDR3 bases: TGTGCCAGCAGTTTCCGACAGGGGCCCTTCTCTGGGGCCAACGTCCTGACTTTC. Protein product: CASSFRQGPFSGANVLTF.

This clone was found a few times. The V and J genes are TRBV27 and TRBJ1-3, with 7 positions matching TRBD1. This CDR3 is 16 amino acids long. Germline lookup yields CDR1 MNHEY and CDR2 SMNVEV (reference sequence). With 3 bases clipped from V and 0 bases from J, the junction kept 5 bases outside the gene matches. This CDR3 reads CASSFSAGGSGNTIYF. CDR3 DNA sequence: TGTGCCAGCAGTTTCTCGGCAGGGGGCTCTGGAAACACCATATATTTT.

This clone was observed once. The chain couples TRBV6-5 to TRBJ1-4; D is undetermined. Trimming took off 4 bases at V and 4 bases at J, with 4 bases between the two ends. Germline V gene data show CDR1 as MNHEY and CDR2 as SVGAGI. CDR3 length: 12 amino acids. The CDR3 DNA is TGTGCCAGCAGTTGGAGTAATGAAAAACTGTTTTTT. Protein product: CASSWSNEKLFF.

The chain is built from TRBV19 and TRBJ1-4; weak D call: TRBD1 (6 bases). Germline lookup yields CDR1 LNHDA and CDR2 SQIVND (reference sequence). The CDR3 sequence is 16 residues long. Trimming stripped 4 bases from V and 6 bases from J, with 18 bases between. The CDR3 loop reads CASSSRRGQYDEKLFF. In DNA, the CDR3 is TGTGCCAGTAGTAGCCGGCGGGGGCAGTACGATGAAAAACTGTTTTTT.

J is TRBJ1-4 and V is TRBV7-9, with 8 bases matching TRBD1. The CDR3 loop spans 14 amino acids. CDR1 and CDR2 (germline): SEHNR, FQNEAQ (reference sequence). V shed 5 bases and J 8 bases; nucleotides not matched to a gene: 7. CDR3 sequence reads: CASSAQGAREKLFF. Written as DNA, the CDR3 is TGTGCCAGCAGCGCGCAGGGGGCGAGGGAAAAACTGTTTTTT.

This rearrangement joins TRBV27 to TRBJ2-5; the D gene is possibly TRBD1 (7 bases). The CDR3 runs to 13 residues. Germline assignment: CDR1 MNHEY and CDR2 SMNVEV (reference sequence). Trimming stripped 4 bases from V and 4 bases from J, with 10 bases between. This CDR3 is CASSYQGGETQYF. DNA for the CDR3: TGTGCCAGCAGTTATCAGGGGGGAGAGACCCAGTACTTC.

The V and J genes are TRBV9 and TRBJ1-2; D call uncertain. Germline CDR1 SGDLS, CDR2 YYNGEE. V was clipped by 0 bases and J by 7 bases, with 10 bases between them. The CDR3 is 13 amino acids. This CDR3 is CASSVVERGGYTF. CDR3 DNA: TGTGCCAGCAGCGTAGTAGAACGCGGTGGCTACACCTTC.

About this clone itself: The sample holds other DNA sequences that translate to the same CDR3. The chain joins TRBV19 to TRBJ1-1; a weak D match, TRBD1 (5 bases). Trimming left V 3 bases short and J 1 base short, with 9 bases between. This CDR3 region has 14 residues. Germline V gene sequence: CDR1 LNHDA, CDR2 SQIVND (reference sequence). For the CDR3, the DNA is TGTGCCAGTAGTATCCGCCAGGGGAACACTGAAGCTTTCTTT. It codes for CASSIRQGNTEAFF.

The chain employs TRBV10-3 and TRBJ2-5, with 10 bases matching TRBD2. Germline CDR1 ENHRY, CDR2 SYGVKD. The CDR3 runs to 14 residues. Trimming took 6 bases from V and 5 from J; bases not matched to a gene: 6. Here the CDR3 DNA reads TGTGCCATCAGCGCTAGCGGGAGAGGGGAGACCCAGTACTTC. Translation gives CAISASGRGETQYF.

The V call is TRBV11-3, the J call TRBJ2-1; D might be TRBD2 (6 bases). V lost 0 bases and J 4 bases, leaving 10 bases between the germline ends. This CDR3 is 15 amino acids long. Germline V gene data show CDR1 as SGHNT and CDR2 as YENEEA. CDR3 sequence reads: CASSLDVSGYNEQFF. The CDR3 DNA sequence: TGTGCCAGCAGCTTAGATGTAAGCGGGTACAATGAGCAGTTCTTC.